This T cell receptor beta chain was recovered during a study of shared clonotypes between healthy human individuals. Across the study: CD4 naive cells filled three plates per donor, CD4 memory three, CD8 naive two and CD8 memory one.

Germline CDR1 and CDR2: SGHAT and FQNNGV. This CDR3 has 16 residues. Trimming removed 2 bases from V and 4 bases from J, with 16 bases in between. Study-wide results and limits: Among non-shared clonotypes, generation probabilities were lower than among those shared by all four donors.

Only one count was recorded for this clone. Antigen: not known. Original data processing: Filtering differed for immunoSEQ, which gave only junction sequences without quality scores. This table comes from immunoSEQ multiplex PCR, and its TCRdb copy is limited to in-frame clones, with some not included. For V, J and clone size, that table is used; D and trimming come from the DNA. Here the sample spans some 500,000 clones, around 96% being singletons. Specimen: naive CD4+ T cells sorted from blood. Subset denoted: CD45RA+ positively selected. This receptor was obtained from a woman aged 25 to 39 in good health. The chain combines TRBV11-2 with TRBJ2-3, with no clear D. CDR3 DNA sequence: TGTGCCAGCAGCTTAAGTTGGGGTCCAACCCCAGATACGCAGTATTTT. This translates into CASSLSWGPTPDTQYF.